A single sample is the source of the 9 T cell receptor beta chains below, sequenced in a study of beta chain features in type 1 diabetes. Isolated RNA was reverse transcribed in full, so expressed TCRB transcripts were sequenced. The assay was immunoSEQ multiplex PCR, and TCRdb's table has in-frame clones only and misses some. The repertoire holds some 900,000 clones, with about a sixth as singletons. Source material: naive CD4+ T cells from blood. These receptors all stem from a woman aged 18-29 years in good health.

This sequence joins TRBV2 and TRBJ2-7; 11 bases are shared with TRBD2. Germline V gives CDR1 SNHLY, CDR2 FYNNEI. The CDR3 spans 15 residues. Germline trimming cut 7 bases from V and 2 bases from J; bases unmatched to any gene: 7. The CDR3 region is CASKRGTSGPYEQYF. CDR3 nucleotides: TGTGCCAGCAAAAGAGGGACTAGCGGCCCCTACGAGCAGTACTTC.

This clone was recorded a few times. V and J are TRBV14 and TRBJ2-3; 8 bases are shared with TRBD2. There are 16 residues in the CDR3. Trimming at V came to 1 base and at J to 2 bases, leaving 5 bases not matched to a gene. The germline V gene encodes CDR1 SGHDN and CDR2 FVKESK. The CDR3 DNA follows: TGTGCCAGCAGCCAAGTCGGCGGGAGGTACACAGATACGCAGTATTTT. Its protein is CASSQVGGRYTDTQYF.

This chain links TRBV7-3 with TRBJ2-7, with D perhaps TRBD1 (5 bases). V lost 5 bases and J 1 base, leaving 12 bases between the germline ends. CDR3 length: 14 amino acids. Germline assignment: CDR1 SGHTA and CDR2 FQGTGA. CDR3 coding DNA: TGTGCCAGCAGCCCGCAGGGTCGTTCCTACGAGCAGTACTTC. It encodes CASSPQGRSYEQYF.

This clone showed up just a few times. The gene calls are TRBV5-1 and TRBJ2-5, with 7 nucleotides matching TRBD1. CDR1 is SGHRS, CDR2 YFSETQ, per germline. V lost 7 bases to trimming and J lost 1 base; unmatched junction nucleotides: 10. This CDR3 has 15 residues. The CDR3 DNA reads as TGCGCCAGCGGGTCCGGGACAGAACGCCAAGAGACCCAGTACTTC. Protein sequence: CASGSGTERQETQYF.

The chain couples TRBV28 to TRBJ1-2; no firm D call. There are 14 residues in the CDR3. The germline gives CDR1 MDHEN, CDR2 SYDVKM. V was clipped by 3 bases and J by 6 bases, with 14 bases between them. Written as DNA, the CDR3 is TGTGCCAGCAGTTTGCCCAGCCTAAGGGATGGCTACACCTTC. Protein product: CASSLPSLRDGYTF.

This CDR3 reads CASSYREYSGANVLTF. The CDR3 DNA reads TGTGCCAGCAGTTACCGGGAGTACTCTGGGGCCAACGTCCTGACTTTC. The chain recombines TRBV6-5 with TRBJ2-6, with a possible D match to TRBD2 (6 bases). With 2 bases removed from V and 0 bases from J, the gap between germline ends came to 8 bases. This CDR3 is built from 16 residues. Germline CDR1 is MNHEY and CDR2 is SVGAGI.

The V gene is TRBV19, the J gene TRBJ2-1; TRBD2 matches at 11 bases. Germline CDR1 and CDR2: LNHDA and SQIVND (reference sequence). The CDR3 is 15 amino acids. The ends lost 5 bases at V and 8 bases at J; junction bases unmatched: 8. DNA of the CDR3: TGTGCCAGTAGTGTGACTAGCGGGAATAGGGATGAGCAGTTCTTC. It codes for CASSVTSGNRDEQFF. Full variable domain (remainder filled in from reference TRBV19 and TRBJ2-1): DGGITQSPKYLFRKEGQNVTLSCEQNLNHDAMYWYRQDPGQGLRLIYYSQIVNDFQKGDIAEGYSVSREKKESFPLTVTSAQKNPTAFYLCASSVTSGNRDEQFFGPGTRLTVL.

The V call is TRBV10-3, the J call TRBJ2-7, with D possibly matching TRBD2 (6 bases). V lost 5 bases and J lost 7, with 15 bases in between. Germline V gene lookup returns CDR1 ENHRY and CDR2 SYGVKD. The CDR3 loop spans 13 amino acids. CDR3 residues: CAISRDSRREQYF. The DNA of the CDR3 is TGTGCCATCAGTCGGGACTCCCGCCGGGAGCAGTACTTC.

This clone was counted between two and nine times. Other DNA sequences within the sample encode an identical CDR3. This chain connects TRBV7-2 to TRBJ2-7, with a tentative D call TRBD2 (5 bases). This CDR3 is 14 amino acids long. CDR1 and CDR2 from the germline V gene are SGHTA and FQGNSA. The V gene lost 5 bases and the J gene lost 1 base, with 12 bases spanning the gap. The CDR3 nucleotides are TGTGCCAGCAGCCTCGCCGGCGGGTCCTACGAGCAGTACTTC. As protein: CASSLAGGSYEQYF.